One and the same sample provided the 13 T cell receptor beta chains below, sequenced in a study of neurological immune-mediated disorders. Using its own MiXCR run on the 5' RACE reads, TCRdb lists one record per CDR3 protein. The sample gives some 76,000 distinct CDR3 sequences, roughly 3% of which show up once; about 5.5% is in the top ten. The specimen was PBMCs. Source of these receptors: a woman in her forties or fifties with multiple sclerosis.

This clonotype was counted many times. The rearrangement uses TRBV20-1 and TRBJ1-5; no definite D call. Germline-derived CDR1 and CDR2 are DFQATT and SNEGSKA (reference sequence). This CDR3 region has 14 residues. Trimming left V 1 base short and J 5 bases short, with 12 bases between. CDR3 sequence reads: CSARGPLEHQPQHF. Written as DNA, the CDR3 is TGCAGTGCTAGAGGCCCCTTGGAGCATCAGCCCCAGCATTTT.

Many counts were recorded for this clonotype. V is TRBV11-2 and J is TRBJ2-3, with D possibly called TRBD1 or TRBD2 (6 bases each). Germline CDR1 reads SGHAT; CDR2 reads FQNNGV. V lost 5 bases, J lost 9 bases, and 18 bases lay in between. This CDR3 is 14 amino acids long. In DNA, the CDR3 is TGTGCCAGCAGCCGGACTAACCAAGGGGGAACGCAGTATTTT. This sequence encodes CASSRTNQGGTQYF.

There are many counts of this clonotype. The chain has TRBV7-2 and TRBJ1-4; D call uncertain. CDR1 and CDR2 from the germline V gene are SGHTA and FQGNSA. The CDR3 has 14 residues. V shed 4 bases and J shed 7 bases, with 13 bases lying between them. The CDR3 protein is CASSSYPGGEKLFF. The CDR3 DNA sequence: TGTGCCAGCAGCTCATACCCCGGAGGTGAAAAACTGTTTTTT.

This clonotype was recorded at least ten times. The chain uses TRBV5-6 and TRBJ2-7, with TRBD1 matching over 9 bases. This CDR3 has 14 residues. Germline V CDR1 and CDR2: SGHDT, YYEEEE. V lost 3 bases and J lost 2; bases outside the gene matches: 3. This CDR3 reads CASSSGQGAYEQYF. The CDR3 DNA reads TGTGCCAGCAGCTCGGGACAGGGCGCCTACGAGCAGTACTTC.

This clonotype was detected ten times or more. The rearrangement joins TRBV5-6 to TRBJ2-1; maybe TRBD2 (5 bases). Germline lookup yields CDR1 SGHDT and CDR2 YYEEEE. This CDR3 has 13 residues. Trimming cost V 1 base and J 9 bases, with 11 bases left between them. CDR3 in DNA: TGTGCCAGCAGCTTGAGTAGGGAGATTGAGCAGTTCTTC. Translating gives CASSLSREIEQFF.

This clonotype was observed many times. The rearrangement joins TRBV10-3 to TRBJ1-6; no clear D gene. CDR1 ENHRY and CDR2 SYGVKD come from the germline V gene. The V end lost 11 bases, the J end lost 3 bases, and 11 bases lay between the germline ends. The CDR3 length is 13 residues. CDR3 bases: TGTGCCCCCCCTAAGGTCTATAATTCACCCCTCCACTTT. Translation: CAPPKVYNSPLHF.

Ten or more counts support this clonotype. The chain has TRBV12-3 or TRBV12-4 and TRBJ1-6; D unclear. This CDR3 has 13 residues. Trimming cost V 6 bases and J 5 bases, with 8 bases left between them. CDR3 amino acids: CASREEHNSPLHF. CDR3 DNA: TGTGCCAGCAGGGAGGAACATAATTCACCCCTCCACTTT.

The gene calls are TRBV28 and TRBJ2-1, with TRBD2 matching 9 bases. The CDR3 is 16 amino acids. Germline trimming cut 4 bases from V and 5 bases from J; bases unmatched to any gene: 9. CDR1 MDHEN and CDR2 SYDVKM come from the germline V gene. DNA for the CDR3: TGTGCCAGCAGTTCACCAGCGGGAGGACTACACAATGAGCAGTTCTTC. It yields the protein CASSSPAGGLHNEQFF.

This clonotype was seen ten or more times. The chain couples TRBV6-2 or TRBV6-3 to TRBJ2-1; 10 bases map to TRBD2. The CDR3 extends over 15 amino acids. Germline CDR1 is MNHEY and CDR2 is SVGEGT. V dropped 4 bases and J dropped 6; count of bases not matched to a gene: 6. CDR3 sequence reads: CASSFSGRAINEQFF. For the CDR3, the DNA is TGTGCCAGCAGTTTCAGCGGGAGGGCCATCAATGAGCAGTTCTTC.

This clonotype came up many times. CDR3 nucleotide sequence: TGTGCCAGCAGTTTAGACCTCTCTGGGGCCAACGTCCTGACTTTC. This sequence encodes CASSLDLSGANVLTF. The chain couples TRBV12-3 or TRBV12-4 to TRBJ2-6; unclear D gene. There are 15 residues in the CDR3. The ends were cut back, 1 base at V and 0 bases at J, with 4 bases in the middle.

There are many counts of this clonotype. The CDR3 protein is CASSLGLVYEQYV. CDR3 DNA sequence: TGTGCCAGCAGCTTAGGACTTGTATACGAGCAGTACGTC. The chain combines TRBV7-2 with TRBJ2-7; D gene ambiguous. The germline V gene encodes CDR1 SGHTA and CDR2 FQGNSA. V was clipped by 1 base and J by 4 bases, with 8 bases between them. The CDR3 contains 13 residues.

This clonotype was seen many times. The chain combines TRBV20-1 with TRBJ2-3, with TRBD1 matching 7 bases. The V gene's germline CDR1 is DFQATT and CDR2 SNEGSKA (reference sequence). V gave up 0 bases and J gave up 2 bases; unmatched junction bases: 5. This CDR3 comprises 15 residues. This chain's CDR3 is CSARDPRGHTDTQYF. The CDR3 DNA reads as TGCAGTGCTAGAGATCCAAGGGGGCACACAGATACGCAGTATTTT.

This clonotype was seen many times. The J gene is TRBJ2-1, the V gene TRBV24-1; D gene uncertain. With 9 bases removed from V and 8 bases from J, the gap between germline ends came to 10 bases. The CDR3 sequence is 11 residues long. CDR1 KGHDR and CDR2 SFDVKD come from the germline V gene. CDR3 sequence: CATGSRYEQFF. The DNA of the CDR3 is TGTGCCACCGGCTCTCGGTATGAGCAGTTCTTC.